These 15 T cell receptor beta chains were all obtained from the same sample, sequenced in a study of cytomegalovirus exposure and HLA in healthy donors. This table comes from immunoSEQ multiplex PCR, and its TCRdb copy is limited to in-frame clones, with some not included. The sample shows under 250,000 clones, roughly 87% of them seen only once. Material: PBMCs. The receptors stem from a man younger than 35 in good health and CMV-seropositive.

The sample holds one count of this clone. The V and J genes are TRBV27 and TRBJ1-1; no clear D. Germline values: CDR1 MNHEY, CDR2 SMNVEV (reference sequence). Trimming pared 6 bases from V and 4 bases from J, leaving 15 bases between. This CDR3 is 14 amino acids long. CDR3 sequence reads: CASSRIGEGTEAFF. CDR3 DNA: TGTGCCAGCAGCCGAATCGGAGAGGGCACTGAAGCTTTCTTT.

About this clone: In the same sample, other DNA sequences code for this CDR3. This chain uses TRBV25-1 with TRBJ2-7; the match to TRBD1 covers 10 bases. V shed 6 bases and J 3 bases; nucleotides not matched to a gene: 5. Germline V gene sequence: CDR1 MGHDK, CDR2 SYGVNS. The CDR3 contains 14 residues. The CDR3 nucleotides read TGTGCCAGCAGGGGGGACAGGGGTAGCTACGAGCAGTACTTC. Protein: CASRGDRGSYEQYF.

The V and J genes are TRBV7-2 and TRBJ2-2; TRBD2 matches 13 bases. Trimming removed 5 bases from V and 7 bases from J; junction bases left unmatched: 7. The germline CDR1 and CDR2 sequences are SGHTA and FQGNSA. This CDR3 has 16 amino acids. The chain's CDR3 is CASSRTSGRAGGELFF. The CDR3 DNA is TGTGCCAGCAGCCGTACTAGCGGGAGGGCTGGCGGGGAGCTGTTTTTT.

The chain combines TRBV5-6 with TRBJ1-5; D is uncertain. The germline CDR1 and CDR2 sequences are SGHDT and YYEEEE. V lost 1 base and J lost 0, with 8 bases in between. There are 15 residues in the CDR3. The CDR3 loop reads CASSLSFHSNQPQHF. The CDR3 DNA reads as TGTGCCAGCAGCTTGAGTTTCCATAGCAATCAGCCCCAGCATTTT. Variable domain in full (rest from reference TRBV5-6 and TRBJ1-5): DAGVTQSPTHLIKTRGQQVTLRCSPKSGHDTVSWYQQALGQGPQFIFQYYEEEERQRGNFPDRFSGHQFPNYSSELNVNALLLGDSALYLCASSLSFHSNQPQHFGDGTRLSIL.

The chain employs TRBV18 and TRBJ2-7; 8 positions agree with TRBD2. CDR1 is KGHSH, CDR2 LQKENI, per germline. V lost 6 bases and J lost 6; bases outside the gene matches: 16. The CDR3 runs to 16 residues. CDR3 DNA sequence: TGTGCCAGCTCGGGGCGGGAGGAACCTCCGGCGCGCGAGCAGTACTTC. Translation: CASSGREEPPAREQYF.

The chain employs TRBV29-1 and TRBJ1-2; D gene ambiguous. In germline, CDR1 is SQVTM, CDR2 ANQGSEA. Trimming took 3 bases from V and 2 from J, leaving 10 bases between them. The CDR3 has 13 residues. The CDR3 DNA follows: TGCAGCGTTGAGAACGAGTCGAACTATGGCTACACCTTC. This codes for CSVENESNYGYTF. Combining the CDR3 with reference TRBV29-1 and TRBJ1-2 gives the whole variable domain SAVISQKPSRDICQRGTSLTIQCQVDSQVTMMFWYRQQPGQSLTLIATANQGSEATYESGFVIDKFPISRPNLTFSTLTVSNMSPEDSSIYLCSVENESNYGYTFGSGTRLTVV.

The V and J genes are TRBV18 and TRBJ2-5; 9 bases line up with TRBD2. The CDR3 consists of 16 residues. The germline gives CDR1 KGHSH, CDR2 LQKENI. V shed 1 base and J 0 bases; nucleotides not matched to a gene: 3. CDR3: CASSPRGRGYQETQYF. The CDR3 bases are TGTGCCAGCTCACCACGCGGGAGGGGGTACCAAGAGACCCAGTACTTC.

Only one count was recorded for this clone. The rearrangement links TRBV5-1 to TRBJ1-4; D is perhaps TRBD1 (5 bases). This CDR3 contains 17 residues. Germline assignment: CDR1 SGHRS and CDR2 YFSETQ. Trimming took off 7 bases at V and 0 bases at J, with 19 bases between the two ends. The CDR3 region is CASRTGGTAATNEKLFF. CDR3 sequence (DNA): TGCGCCAGCCGAACGGGGGGGACGGCGGCAACTAATGAAAAACTGTTTTTT.

The V call is TRBV11-2, the J call TRBJ2-3, with 11 bases that match TRBD2. The length of the CDR3 is 17 residues. The germline V gene has CDR1 SGHAT and CDR2 FQNNGV. J gave up 7 bases and V 8 bases, and 17 bases lay outside the gene matches. CDR3 protein: CASYMMWGSGRVHTQYF. In DNA, the CDR3 is TGTGCCAGCTATATGATGTGGGGTAGCGGGAGGGTGCATACGCAGTATTTT. The entire variable domain, with the rest obtained from reference TRBV11-2 and TRBJ2-3, is as follows: EAGVAQSPRYKIIEKRQSVAFWCNPISGHATLYWYQQILGQGPKLLIQFQNNGVVDDSQLPKDRFSAERLKGVDSTLKIQPAKLEDSAVYLCASYMMWGSGRVHTQYFGPGTRLTVL.

This clone was detected only once. The rearrangement links TRBV29-1 to TRBJ2-5; 10 nucleotides align to TRBD2. The length of the CDR3 is 13 residues. Losses at the gene ends were 8 bases for V and 5 bases for J; bases not matched to a gene: 8. CDR1 is SQVTM, CDR2 ANQGSEA, per germline. The CDR3 spells CSCLAGARETQYF. CDR3 in DNA: TGCAGCTGTCTAGCGGGAGCGAGGGAGACCCAGTACTTC.

This clone has just one count. This chain joins TRBV5-6 and TRBJ2-7, with TRBD2 matching over 14 bases. Germline lookup yields CDR1 SGHDT and CDR2 YYEEEE. CDR3 length: 16 residues. Trimming removed 4 bases from V and 4 bases from J; junction bases left unmatched: 7. The CDR3 here is CASSHTGLAGVYEQYF. The CDR3 nucleotides are TGTGCCAGCAGCCATACGGGACTAGCGGGAGTATACGAGCAGTACTTC.

The gene calls are TRBV11-2 and TRBJ1-2; D possibly corresponds to TRBD1 (6 bases). CDR1 and CDR2 from the germline V gene are SGHAT and FQNNGV. Trimming took 0 bases from V and 1 from J, leaving 9 bases between them. The CDR3 extends over 15 amino acids. CDR3 protein: CASSLDAQGNYGYTF. DNA of the CDR3: TGTGCCAGCAGCTTAGATGCACAGGGTAACTATGGCTACACCTTC.

This chain uses TRBV12-5 with TRBJ2-7; 8 bases align to TRBD2. This CDR3 contains 14 residues. Germline lookup yields CDR1 LGHNT and CDR2 FRNRAP. The V segment lost 3 bases and the J segment 2 bases; nucleotides outside the gene matches: 3. CDR3 loop: CASGFGAGAYEQYF. The DNA of the CDR3 is TGTGCTAGTGGTTTTGGAGCGGGGGCCTACGAGCAGTACTTC. The complete variable domain, with remaining parts taken from reference TRBV12-5 and TRBJ2-7, reads DARVTQTPRHKVTEMGQEVTMRCQPILGHNTVFWYRQTMMQGLELLAYFRNRAPLDDSGMPKDRFSAEMPDATLATLKIQPSEPRDSAVYFCASGFGAGAYEQYFGPGTRLTVT.

This clone was seen only once. The chain couples TRBV5-6 to TRBJ2-7; D may be TRBD2 (5 bases). The V end was cut by 2 bases, the J end by 3 bases, with 9 bases between. The CDR3 spans 13 residues. CDR1 and CDR2 (germline): SGHDT, YYEEEE. The CDR3 protein is CASSLGLDYEQYF. Written as DNA, the CDR3 is TGTGCCAGCAGCTTAGGACTGGACTACGAGCAGTACTTC. Together with reference TRBV5-6 and TRBJ2-7, the CDR3 gives the full variable domain: DAGVTQSPTHLIKTRGQQVTLRCSPKSGHDTVSWYQQALGQGPQFIFQYYEEEERQRGNFPDRFSGHQFPNYSSELNVNALLLGDSALYLCASSLGLDYEQYFGPGTRLTVT.

The V gene is TRBV2, the J gene TRBJ1-3; D is perhaps TRBD1 (5 bases). Germline lookup yields CDR1 SNHLY and CDR2 FYNNEI. This CDR3 spans 15 amino acids. V lost 2 bases and J 3 bases, leaving 11 bases between the germline ends. The CDR3 nucleotides are TGTGCCAGCAGTGAAAGTGGAGGGGTTGGAAACACCATATATTTT. It yields the protein CASSESGGVGNTIYF.